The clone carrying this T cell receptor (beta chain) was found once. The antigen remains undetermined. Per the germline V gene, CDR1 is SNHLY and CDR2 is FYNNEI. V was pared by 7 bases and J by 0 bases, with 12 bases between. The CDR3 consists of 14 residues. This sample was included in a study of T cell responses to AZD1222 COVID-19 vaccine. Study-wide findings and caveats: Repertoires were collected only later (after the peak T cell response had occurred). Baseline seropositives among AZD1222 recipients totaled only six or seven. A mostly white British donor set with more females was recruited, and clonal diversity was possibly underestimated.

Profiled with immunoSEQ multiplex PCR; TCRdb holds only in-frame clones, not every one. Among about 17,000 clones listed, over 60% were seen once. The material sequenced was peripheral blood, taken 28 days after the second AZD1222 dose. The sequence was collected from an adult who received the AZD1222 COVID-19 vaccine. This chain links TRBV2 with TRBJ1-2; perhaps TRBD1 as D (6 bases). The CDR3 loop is CASKLGHTNYGYTF. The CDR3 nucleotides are TGTGCCAGCAAGTTGGGACACACTAACTATGGCTACACCTTC.